This record concerns one TCR beta chain sequence. The sample comes from a study of blood T cell repertoires in COVID-19. This table comes from immunoSEQ multiplex PCR, and its TCRdb copy is limited to in-frame clones, with some not included. This table holds about 200,000 clones, around 85% found once. What was sequenced was peripheral blood. The clonotype comes from a man aged 55 to 69 with COVID-19, enrolled during active disease.

Here the CDR3 DNA reads TGTGCCAGCGGAGGGGAGACCCAGTACTTC. This codes for CASGGETQYF. The chain uses TRBV7-2 and TRBJ2-5; tentatively, D is TRBD2 (6 bases). The germline gives CDR1 SGHTA, CDR2 FQGNSA. The V end lost 8 bases, the J end lost 5 bases, and 6 bases lay between the germline ends. The CDR3 spans 10 residues.